This record looks at one T cell receptor (beta chain) sequence and its context. This CDR3 has 15 residues. The V segment lost 4 bases and the J segment 4 bases; nucleotides outside the gene matches: 5. Per the germline V gene, CDR1 is MGHRA and CDR2 is YSYEKL. The data belong to a study of cytomegalovirus exposure and HLA in healthy donors. PCR amplification relied on 60 Vbeta primers (plus 13 Jbeta primers). Assay used: immunoSEQ multiplex PCR; TCRdb lists only in-frame clones, some missing. The table shows 160,000 or so clones, with around 81% occurring only once. The sequenced sample was PBMCs. This receptor was taken from a woman in her forties or fifties in good health and CMV-seronegative. The rearrangement links TRBV4-1 to TRBJ2-7; 12 positions match TRBD2. The CDR3 region has the DNA TGCGCCAGCAGCCCGACTAGCGGGAGTTCTTACGAGCAGTACTTC. Translated: CASSPTSGSSYEQYF.